This TCR beta chain was observed in a study of technical replicates of blood from a handful of donors. Only in-frame clones appear in the TCRdb table, and some are missing; sequencing was by immunoSEQ multiplex PCR. The sample has around 85,000 clones, roughly 94% seen once. The CDR3 totals 15 residues. CDR1 and CDR2 (germline): SGHDT, YYEEEE. V was pared by 2 bases and J by 1 base, with 4 bases of the junction left unmatched. V gene TRBV5-6 combines with J gene TRBJ1-2; TRBD1 matches at 8 bases. The receptor's source is a human donor in good health. The sequencing input was T cells isolated from PBMCs. The CDR3 coding sequence is TGTGCCAGCAGCTTAGGGACAGGCGATAACTATGGCTACACCTTC. It yields the protein CASSLGTGDNYGYTF.